Each of the 16 T cell receptor beta chains below was sequenced from the same sample in a study of PD-L1 blockade in urothelial cancer. Data came from immunoSEQ multiplex PCR; TCRdb stores just in-frame clones and leaves some out. The data contain about 110,000 clones, 70% to 85% of them singletons. This specimen consisted of PBMCs, obtained around atezolizumab (anti-PD-L1) treatment. These receptors all stem from a middle-aged man with urothelial cancer.

This chain's CDR3 is CASSLVGTGNYEQYF. The CDR3 DNA sequence: TGTGCCAGCAGCTTGGTGGGCACTGGAAACTACGAGCAGTACTTC. The J gene is TRBJ2-7, the V gene TRBV5-5; the D is unclear. Looked up from germline, CDR1 is SGHKS and CDR2 is YYEKEE (reference sequence). The V gene lost 0 bases and the J gene lost 3 bases, with 13 bases spanning the gap. The CDR3 loop spans 15 amino acids. The entire variable domain, with the rest obtained from reference TRBV5-5 and TRBJ2-7, is as follows: DAGVTQSPTHLIKTRGQQVTLRCSPISGHKSVSWYQQVLGQGPQFIFQYYEKEERGRGNFPDRFSARQFPNYSSELNVNALLLGDSALYLCASSLVGTGNYEQYFGPGTRLTVT.

The V and J genes are TRBV10-3 and TRBJ2-7; 8 bases are a match to TRBD2. The CDR3 length is 15 residues. CDR1 and CDR2 (germline): ENHRY, SYGVKD. Trimming took 4 bases from V and 6 from J; bases not matched to a gene: 11. The CDR3 DNA sequence: TGTGCCATCAGTGCTACAGTTGGACTAGCTGGCGAGCAGTACTTC. It translates to CAISATVGLAGEQYF.

This chain connects TRBV6-1 to TRBJ1-1; D may be TRBD1 (6 bases). Germline V gives CDR1 MNHNS, CDR2 SASEGT. The CDR3 is 15 amino acids. V lost 7 bases and J 0 bases, leaving 15 bases between the germline ends. In DNA form, the CDR3 reads TGTGCCAGCACCCGGGACATCCCTTTGAACACTGAAGCTTTCTTT. Translated: CASTRDIPLNTEAFF.

The chain joins TRBV7-2 to TRBJ2-2, with 9 positions matching TRBD1. After removal of 4 bases from V and 4 bases from J, the junction contained 1 base not matched to a gene. Germline assignment: CDR1 SGHTA and CDR2 FQGNSA. The CDR3 is made up of 14 amino acids. The CDR3 spells CASSWGQGTGELFF. In DNA form, the CDR3 reads TGTGCCAGCAGCTGGGGACAGGGCACCGGGGAGCTGTTTTTT.

The chain combines TRBV19 with TRBJ1-1; no reliable D call. CDR1 LNHDA and CDR2 SQIVND come from the germline V gene (reference sequence). This CDR3 region has 13 residues. V lost 7 bases and J 4 bases, leaving 13 bases between the germline ends. The CDR3 region is CASTEGLGTEAFF. The CDR3 region has the DNA TGTGCCAGTACTGAGGGTTTAGGCACTGAAGCTTTCTTT.

The chain carries TRBV2 and TRBJ2-1, with 14 bases that match TRBD2. Germline V gene sequence: CDR1 SNHLY, CDR2 FYNNEI. Unmatched junction bases numbered 2, after V lost 4 bases and J lost 12 bases. The CDR3 totals 13 residues. CDR3 nucleotide sequence: TGTGCCAGCAGTGCGGGACTAGCGGGAGTGCAGTTCTTC. Protein: CASSAGLAGVQFF.

The rearrangement uses TRBV13 and TRBJ1-1; D perhaps matches TRBD1 (5 bases). The CDR3 loop spans 14 amino acids. Germline V lookup: CDR1 PRHDT, CDR2 FYEKMQ (reference sequence). Trimming took 3 bases from V and 1 from J, leaving 9 bases between them. The CDR3 region is CASSFWGGNTEAFF. CDR3 in DNA: TGTGCCAGCAGCTTTTGGGGGGGGAACACTGAAGCTTTCTTT.

Concerning this clone itself: Other DNA sequences of this sample code for an identical CDR3. The genes are TRBV5-1 and TRBJ2-5; D might be TRBD1 (5 bases). The V end was cut by 0 bases, the J end by 1 base, with 7 bases between. Germline CDR1 and CDR2: SGHRS and YFSETQ. There are 14 residues in the CDR3. The CDR3 DNA reads as TGCGCCAGCAGCTTGGGTACAGGCCAAGAGACCCAGTACTTC. It translates to CASSLGTGQETQYF.

The chain combines TRBV5-1 with TRBJ2-7; TRBD2 aligns across 13 bases. The CDR3 has 17 amino acids. Germline CDR1 is SGHRS and CDR2 is YFSETQ. The V and J ends lost 4 bases and 8 bases, in that order; junction bases with no gene match: 15. CDR3 sequence: CASSVSGTSGIPTQQYF. CDR3 nucleotides: TGCGCCAGCAGCGTATCCGGGACTAGCGGGATTCCCACCCAGCAGTACTTC.

This clone was counted a few times. The chain employs TRBV5-5 and TRBJ1-3; 7 bases are a match to TRBD1. There are 15 residues in the CDR3. The trim removed 0 bases at V and 4 bases at J, leaving 4 bases unmatched. The germline V gene encodes CDR1 SGHKS and CDR2 YYEKEE (reference sequence). CDR3 bases: TGTGCCAGCAGCTTGGAGGGACAGTCCGGAAACACCATATATTTT. Its protein product is CASSLEGQSGNTIYF. The complete variable domain, with remaining parts taken from reference TRBV5-5 and TRBJ1-3, reads DAGVTQSPTHLIKTRGQQVTLRCSPISGHKSVSWYQQVLGQGPQFIFQYYEKEERGRGNFPDRFSARQFPNYSSELNVNALLLGDSALYLCASSLEGQSGNTIYFGEGSWLTVV.

The sample holds one count of this clone. The genes are TRBV6-6 and TRBJ2-5, with 7 bases matching TRBD1. This CDR3 comprises 14 residues. CDR1 and CDR2 from the germline V gene are MNHNY and SVGAGI (reference sequence). The ends lost 3 bases at V and 5 bases at J; junction bases unmatched: 6. The CDR3 region is CASSYIGRGETQYF. The CDR3 nucleotides read TGTGCCAGCAGTTATATCGGCAGGGGGGAGACCCAGTACTTC.

The chain combines TRBV7-2 with TRBJ1-6; possible D gene TRBD1, 6 bases. V dropped 5 bases and J dropped 3 bases, with 17 bases sitting between them. The germline gives CDR1 SGHTA, CDR2 FQGNSA. The CDR3 runs to 17 residues. The CDR3 DNA follows: TGTGCCAGCAGCGAGACGGACAAAGGGGGCTATAATTCACCCCTCCACTTT. This codes for CASSETDKGGYNSPLHF.

This chain joins TRBV5-1 and TRBJ2-2; D possibly corresponds to TRBD1 (5 bases). The CDR3 extends over 15 amino acids. Trimming removed 1 base from V and 1 base from J, with 8 bases in between. Germline CDR1 reads SGHRS; CDR2 reads YFSETQ. CDR3 in amino acids: CASSLIGQNTGELFF. As DNA, the CDR3 is TGCGCCAGCAGCTTGATCGGACAGAACACCGGGGAGCTGTTTTTT.

This clone was seen a handful of times. V and J are TRBV6-5 and TRBJ2-7; 8 bases line up with TRBD1. The V and J ends lost 10 bases and 3 bases, in that order; junction bases with no gene match: 11. This CDR3 has 14 residues. CDR1 and CDR2 from the germline V gene are MNHEY and SVGAGI. CDR3 nucleotide sequence: TGTGCCACCACTACCGGGACAGGACGCTACGAGCAGTACTTC. Translation gives CATTTGTGRYEQYF.

CDR3 nucleotide sequence: TGTGCCATCAGTGAGTCGGCGGAAGAGACCCAGTACTTC. This translates into CAISESAEETQYF. The chain recombines TRBV10-3 with TRBJ2-5; D is uncertain. Germline-derived CDR1 and CDR2 are ENHRY and SYGVKD. The germline V and J ends were trimmed by 0 bases and 3 bases, with 5 bases remaining between them. CDR3 size: 13 residues.

This chain links TRBV5-6 with TRBJ1-5; D remains unclear. V lost 2 bases and J 7 bases, leaving 10 bases between the germline ends. CDR3 size: 13 residues. Germline V gene lookup returns CDR1 SGHDT and CDR2 YYEEEE. CDR3 loop: CASSFAGRQPQHF. The CDR3 DNA reads as TGTGCCAGCAGCTTCGCGGGAAGACAGCCCCAGCATTTT.